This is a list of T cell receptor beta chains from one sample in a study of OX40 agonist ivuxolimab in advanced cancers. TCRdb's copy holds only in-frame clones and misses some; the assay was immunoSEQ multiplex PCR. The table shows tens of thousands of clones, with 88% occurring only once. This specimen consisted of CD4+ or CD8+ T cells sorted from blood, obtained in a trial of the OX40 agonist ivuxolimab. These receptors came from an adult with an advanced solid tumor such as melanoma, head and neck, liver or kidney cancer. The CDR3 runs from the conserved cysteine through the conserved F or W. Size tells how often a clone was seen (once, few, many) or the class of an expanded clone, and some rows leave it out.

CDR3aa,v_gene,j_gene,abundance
CASSLGPTGDTEAFF,TRBV13,TRBJ1-1,-
CASSLVAGTYEQYF,TRBV19,TRBJ2-7,-
CASMAAGLDEQFF,TRBV6-9,TRBJ2-1,-
CASEGGLVTGELFF,TRBV7-9,TRBJ2-2,once
CASSASTVPYEQYF,TRBV9,TRBJ2-7,-
CASSPRNTGELFF,TRBV25-1,TRBJ2-2,-
CASSQDAGRGYEQYF,TRBV4-3,TRBJ2-7,-
CASSIYTGELFF,TRBV19,TRBJ2-2,-
CASSPGTIGSYNEQFF,TRBV6-6,TRBJ2-1,-
CASSLGGQAEQYF,TRBV7-9,TRBJ2-7,-
CASSLAGQGPYNEQFF,TRBV5-1,TRBJ2-1,-
CASSPPMGRGEQFF,TRBV7-8,TRBJ2-1,-
CASSLAAGASLGQFF,TRBV7-9,TRBJ2-1,once
CASSPGSGPYEQYF,TRBV11-3,TRBJ2-7,-
CASSPKGDTGELFF,TRBV7-9,TRBJ2-2,-
CASSLLAPSGTYEQYF,TRBV28,TRBJ2-7,-
CAWSRTGPEAFF,TRBV30,TRBJ1-1,-
CASSQDPPGGLNEKLFF,TRBV4-1,TRBJ1-4,-
CASGWLRGENEQYF,TRBV28,TRBJ2-7,-
CASSLGPGLEGEKLFF,TRBV7-6,TRBJ1-4,-
CASSLTSDQPQHF,TRBV19,TRBJ1-5,-
CASSIEMGGNQPQHF,TRBV19,TRBJ1-5,-
CASTSLAGGYNEQFF,TRBV19,TRBJ2-1,once
CASSIRFFRNTEAFF,TRBV19,TRBJ1-1,-
CASRKDAPDEYTEAFF,TRBV19,TRBJ1-1,once
CASSPVWGVGNTIYF,TRBV5-1,TRBJ1-3,-
CSVEIRGQGATGELFF,TRBV29-1,TRBJ2-2,-
CASEGETQYF,TRBV6-6,TRBJ2-5,once
CASSLTGDRTDTQYF,TRBV19,TRBJ2-3,-
CAISGTSGNDEQYF,TRBV10-3,TRBJ2-7,-
CASSYSVSRQDEQYF,TRBV6-5,TRBJ2-7,-
CSVEIRGTGFGDEQYF,TRBV29-1,TRBJ2-7,-
CASSLAGGAEAFF,TRBV5-4,TRBJ1-1,once
CASSLYRGPNTGELFF,TRBV27,TRBJ2-2,-
CATRDGQETQYF,TRBV7-9,TRBJ2-5,-
CASSLYGQVQETQYF,TRBV27,TRBJ2-5,-
CAISEHPTANTEAFF,TRBV10-3,TRBJ1-1,-
CASSLDGAGEQYF,TRBV7-8,TRBJ2-7,-
CASSFGQGEQYF,TRBV6-5,TRBJ2-7,-
CASSLGTSGADTQYF,TRBV5-8,TRBJ2-3,-
CASSLSDSGNSYEQYF,TRBV27,TRBJ2-7,-
CAWSSEVWQGEQVSYNSPLHF,TRBV30,TRBJ1-6,-
CASSLEYTHNEQFF,TRBV11-3,TRBJ2-1,-
CATPGGPSGRWETQYF,TRBV10-3,TRBJ2-5,-
CASSEASSGVSYEQYF,TRBV10-2,TRBJ2-7,medium-sized
CASSIQQANEQFF,TRBV27,TRBJ2-1,-